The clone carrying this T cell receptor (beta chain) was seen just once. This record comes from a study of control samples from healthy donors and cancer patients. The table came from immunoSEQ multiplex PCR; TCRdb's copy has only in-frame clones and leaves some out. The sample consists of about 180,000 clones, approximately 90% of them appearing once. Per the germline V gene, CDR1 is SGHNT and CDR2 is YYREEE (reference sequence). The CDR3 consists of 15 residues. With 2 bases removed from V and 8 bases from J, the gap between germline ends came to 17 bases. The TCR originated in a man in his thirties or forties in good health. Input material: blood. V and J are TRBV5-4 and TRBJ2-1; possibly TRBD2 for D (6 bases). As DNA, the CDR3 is TGTGCCAGCAGCTTCTTAGGGGACGGGGACTATGAGCAGTTCTTC. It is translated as CASSFLGDGDYEQFF.